The source of this T cell receptor beta chain is a study of blood T cells in healthy people across ages (dated by TCRdb to the mid-2010s). Regarding the study in general: In model experiments, template switching captured roughly one uniquely barcoded TCR beta cDNA molecule for every two T cells. Two additional independent replicas of 1 million unique cDNA reads from the same blood draw were analyzed for two donors (one aged 18 to 30 and one aged 80 or older). To avoid experimental bias, donors of different ages were spread randomly across the sequencing lanes. The donors were split into four age groups: young (average 16 years), middle-aged (about 40), aged (approximately 60) and long-lived (over 80). The study measured age-related changes in TCR beta repertoire diversity using deep sequencing normalized with unique cDNA molecular identifiers. General findings and caveats noted by the study authors: Donor CMV infection status was unknown, potentially confounding age-related changes in expanded clonotypes. Conclusive comparison of naive and antigen-experienced compartments was prevented by the profiling of bulk unsorted PBMCs. Compared with the aged group, the long-lived group had more naive CD4+ T cells, fewer expanded clones and increased TCR diversity, suggesting age selection. A strong correlation was found between observed TCR beta diversity and the percentage of naive T cells measured by flow cytometry. Observed TCR beta diversity per million T cells fell roughly linearly with age, and a significant reduction was already apparent by age around 40. Estimates of total diversity based on one million sequenced T cells were regarded as lower bounds and as underestimates.

Spanning cysteine to phenylalanine, the CDR3 consists of 14 amino acids. The kept DNA is CDR3 alone, 42 bases in frame from the first base. CDR1 and CDR2 were assigned from the germline V gene (reference sequence) as MNHEY and SMNVEV. V is reduced by 6 bases and J by 0 bases, leaving a spacing of 9 bases between them. Receptor amplification or capture employed 5' RACE. TCRdb shows the sequencer as Illumina HiSeq 2500. A second PCR of about 7 to 12 cycles was run with a J-beta primer mix and a sample-barcoded 5' primer. Each TCR beta cDNA molecule received a unique molecular identifier from a template-switch 5' adaptor carrying 12 random nucleotides. Each sample yielded at least 3 million CDR3-containing paired-end reads. First-strand cDNA synthesis was performed from all RNA using the Mint cDNA synthesis kit, with priming by a TRBC-specific oligonucleotide. All cDNA was treated with uracil-DNA glycosylase and then went through a first 18-cycle PCR with the universal primers M1SS and BC2_uni_R. Per the authors' processing: Each sample was normalized by randomly selecting 1 million high-quality reads, each carrying a distinct molecular identifier. Reads with shared molecular identifiers were discarded instead of being binned into consensus sequences. MiTCR, with a Q25 quality threshold and the strictest error-elimination algorithm, was used for CDR3 identification, clonotype clustering and error correction. A nonparametric unseen species model with Euler transformation was used to estimate lower-bound total TCR beta diversity. The public sequencing data were trimmed at Q25 with fastp and processed into clonotypes with MiXCR by TCRdb, which kept only in-frame beta chains. Every CDR3 protein is listed once, alongside the most common genes and DNA of its rows. TCRdb's processing, not the authors', yielded these V and J calls. The sample profile shows about 1.5 million distinct CDR3 sequences; about 45% of them were found once. In total, the top ten clones hold about 4% of the sample.

Donors were 35 to 40 systemically healthy Caucasian individuals from Russia aged 6 to 90 years. Each donor gave about 9.2 milliliters of peripheral blood, drawn into EDTA-treated Vacutainer tubes. Ficoll-Paque density-gradient centrifugation was used to isolate PBMCs, with at least 7 million per sample. Total RNA was extracted from PBMCs with Trizol reagent, with at least 5.5 micrograms obtained per sample. For every donor, an aliquot of PBMCs went through flow cytometry to measure the percentages of naive CD45RAhigh/CD27high T cells. This clonotype came up a few times. The antigen it recognizes is unknown. No base quality values were provided; no much bigger clone lies one nucleotide off.

The sequence came from a woman aged 18-29 years in good health. This receptor chain uses TRBV27 and TRBJ2-1; the D gene lacks a confident call. Sequenced material: blood. The CDR3 protein sequence reads: CASRFGYSYNEQFF. The nucleotide sequence is TGTGCCAGCAGGTTCGGCTACTCCTACAATGAGCAGTTCTTC.